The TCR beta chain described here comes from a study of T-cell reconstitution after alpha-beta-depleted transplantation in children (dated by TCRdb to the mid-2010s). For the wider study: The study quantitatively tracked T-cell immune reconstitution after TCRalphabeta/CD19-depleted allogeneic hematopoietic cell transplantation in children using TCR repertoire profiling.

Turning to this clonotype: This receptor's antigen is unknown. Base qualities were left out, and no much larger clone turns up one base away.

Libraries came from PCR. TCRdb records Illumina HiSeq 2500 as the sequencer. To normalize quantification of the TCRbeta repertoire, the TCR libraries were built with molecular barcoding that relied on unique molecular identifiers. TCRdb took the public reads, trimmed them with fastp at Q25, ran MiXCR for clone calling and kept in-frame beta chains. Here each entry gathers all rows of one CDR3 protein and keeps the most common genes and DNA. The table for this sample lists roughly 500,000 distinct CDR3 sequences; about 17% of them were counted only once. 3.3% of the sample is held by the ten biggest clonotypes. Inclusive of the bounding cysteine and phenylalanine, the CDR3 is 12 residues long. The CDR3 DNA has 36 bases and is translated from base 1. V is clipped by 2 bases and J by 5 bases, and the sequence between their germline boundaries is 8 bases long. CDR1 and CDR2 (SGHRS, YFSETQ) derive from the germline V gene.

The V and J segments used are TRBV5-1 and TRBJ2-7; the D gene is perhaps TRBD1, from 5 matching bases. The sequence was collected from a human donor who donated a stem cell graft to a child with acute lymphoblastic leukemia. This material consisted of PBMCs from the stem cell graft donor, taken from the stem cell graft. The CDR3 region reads CASSFLGDEQYF. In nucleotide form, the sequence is TGCGCCAGCAGCTTTCTAGGGGACGAGCAGTACTTC.